These T cell receptor beta chains were read from a single sample in a study of cytomegalovirus exposure and HLA in healthy donors. Clones were sequenced by immunoSEQ multiplex PCR, and TCRdb holds only the in-frame ones, with some missing. The sample holds around 220,000 clones, about 70% seen once. Specimen: PBMCs. These receptors came from a woman aged 25-40 years in good health and CMV-seronegative. Both conserved end residues are part of each CDR3. The order of the fields is J gene, D gene, clone size, V gene, CDR3 protein, CDR3 DNA. The D gene is left open where the match is weak. Not all rows give a size; the values are once, few, many and, for expanded clones, a class.

TRBJ2-7,-,few,TRBV2,CASTVAVNYEQYF,TGTGCCAGCACAGTGGCCGTTAACTACGAGCAGTACTTC
TRBJ1-2,TRBD1,-,TRBV7-9,CSSSTRGTGVPGGYGYTF,TGTTCCAGCAGCACAAGGGGGACAGGGGTTCCTGGGGGCTATGGCTACACCTTC
TRBJ1-4,-,few,TRBV27,CASSPQGKREKLFF,TGTGCCAGCAGTCCCCAGGGTAAAAGAGAAAAACTGTTTTTT
TRBJ2-7,TRBD2,-,TRBV11-2,CASARQAGGSYEQYF,TGTGCCAGCGCCCGTCAGGCGGGAGGAAGCTACGAGCAGTACTTC
TRBJ1-3,-,-,TRBV4-2,CASSQGPVNRADGNTIYF,TGTGCCAGCAGCCAAGGCCCCGTCAACAGGGCTGATGGAAACACCATATATTTT
TRBJ2-2,-,once,TRBV19,CASSITRGELFF,TGTGCCAGTAGTATAACAAGAGGGGAGCTGTTTTTT
TRBJ2-1,TRBD2,few,TRBV29-1,CSVQTGLAGGTYNEQFF,TGCAGCGTCCAGACGGGTCTAGCGGGAGGGACCTACAATGAGCAGTTCTTC
TRBJ1-1,-,-,TRBV4-1,CASSQGASNTEAFF,TGCGCCAGCAGCCAAGGCGCCTCGAACACTGAAGCTTTCTTT
TRBJ1-1,-,-,TRBV14,CASSQGGPTAAFF,TGTGCCAGCAGCCAAGGAGGGCCCACTGCAGCTTTCTTT
TRBJ2-2,-,-,TRBV5-6,CASSLVGGTGELFF,TGTGCCAGCAGCTTGGTTGGGGGGACCGGGGAGCTGTTTTTT
TRBJ2-7,-,-,TRBV30,CAWSVFGDGEQYF,TGTGCCTGGAGTGTTTTCGGAGATGGCGAGCAGTACTTC
TRBJ2-2,TRBD2,-,TRBV5-4,CASSLRLAGGGNGELFF,TGTGCCAGCAGCCTTCGACTAGCGGGGGGCGGGAACGGGGAGCTGTTTTTT
TRBJ1-1,TRBD1,-,TRBV6-5,CASRTWDRGSDEAFF,TGTGCCAGCAGAACCTGGGACAGGGGGAGTGATGAAGCTTTCTTT
TRBJ2-5,-,-,TRBV5-1,CASSLAQGGDDQETQYF,TGCGCCAGCAGCTTGGCCCAGGGGGGCGACGACCAAGAGACCCAGTACTTC
TRBJ2-3,TRBD2,-,TRBV4-1,CASSQEASREATQYF,TGCGCCAGCAGCCAAGAGGCGAGTCGGGAGGCTACGCAGTATTTT
TRBJ2-2,-,-,TRBV5-1,CASSLQGNTGELFF,TGCGCCAGCAGCTTACAGGGGAACACCGGGGAGCTGTTTTTT
TRBJ1-4,-,-,TRBV6-1,CASSEARVTSDNEKLFF,TGTGCCAGCAGTGAAGCGAGGGTTACATCCGATAATGAAAAACTGTTTTTT
TRBJ2-1,-,-,TRBV5-5,CASSTRGLSSYNEQFF,TGTGCCAGCAGCACCCGCGGACTTTCCTCCTACAATGAGCAGTTCTTC
TRBJ1-2,TRBD1,-,TRBV6-1,CASTSFPGQGEGYTF,TGTGCCAGCACCTCATTTCCGGGACAGGGGGAAGGCTACACCTTC
TRBJ2-2,-,-,TRBV19,CASIGRVNTGELFF,TGTGCCAGTATTGGCAGGGTCAACACCGGGGAGCTGTTTTTT
TRBJ1-1,TRBD1,-,TRBV7-2,CASSQQTGGHTEAFF,TGTGCCAGCAGCCAACAGACAGGGGGACACACTGAAGCTTTCTTT
TRBJ1-1,TRBD1,-,TRBV18,CASSPITGERNTEAFF,TGTGCCAGCTCACCAATCACAGGGGAAAGAAACACTGAAGCTTTCTTT
TRBJ2-1,-,once,TRBV7-7,CASSSPGGAQFF,TGTGCTAGCAGCTCCCCGGGGGGCGCGCAGTTCTTC
TRBJ2-7,TRBD1,-,TRBV18,CASSGQGTGEQYF,TGTGCCAGCTCTGGACAGGGCACAGGCGAGCAGTACTTC
TRBJ1-5,-,once,TRBV11-2,CASSLDRNDQPQHF,TGTGCCAGCAGCTTAGACAGAAACGATCAGCCCCAGCATTTT
TRBJ2-7,TRBD2,-,TRBV25-1,CASSEYYGGESYEQYF,TGTGCCAGCAGTGAATATTACGGGGGGGAATCCTACGAGCAGTACTTC
TRBJ1-1,-,-,TRBV5-6,CASSLAAPSGTFF,TGTGCCAGCAGCTTGGCCGCTCCGTCGGGGACTTTCTTT